This entry lists 2 T cell receptor beta chains sequenced from one sample in a study of T cell responses to AZD1222 COVID-19 vaccine. Profiling relied on immunoSEQ multiplex PCR, and the TCRdb table lists in-frame clones only, not all of them. The sample includes about 78,000 clones, over 75% seen only once; the top ten take approximately 3.2%. The sample here was peripheral blood, taken 28 days after the second AZD1222 dose. These receptor sequences come from an adult who received the AZD1222 COVID-19 vaccine.

This chain joins TRBV5-1 and TRBJ1-1, with unresolved D. Trimming removed 3 bases from V and 0 bases from J, with 9 bases in between. The germline V gene has CDR1 SGHRS and CDR2 YFSETQ. This CDR3 is built from 14 residues. The CDR3 DNA sequence: TGCGCCAGCAGCTCCAGGACGATGAACACTGAAGCTTTCTTT. It specifies CASSSRTMNTEAFF.

This clone was counted a single time. The genes are TRBV7-9 and TRBJ2-6, with D unresolved. Germline-derived CDR1 and CDR2 are SEHNR and FQNEAQ (reference sequence). This CDR3 spans 17 amino acids. Trimming left V 6 bases short and J 0 bases short, with 15 bases between. This CDR3 reads CASSTNKVISGANVLTF. The CDR3, as DNA: TGTGCCAGCAGTACAAATAAGGTTATCTCTGGGGCCAACGTCCTGACTTTC.